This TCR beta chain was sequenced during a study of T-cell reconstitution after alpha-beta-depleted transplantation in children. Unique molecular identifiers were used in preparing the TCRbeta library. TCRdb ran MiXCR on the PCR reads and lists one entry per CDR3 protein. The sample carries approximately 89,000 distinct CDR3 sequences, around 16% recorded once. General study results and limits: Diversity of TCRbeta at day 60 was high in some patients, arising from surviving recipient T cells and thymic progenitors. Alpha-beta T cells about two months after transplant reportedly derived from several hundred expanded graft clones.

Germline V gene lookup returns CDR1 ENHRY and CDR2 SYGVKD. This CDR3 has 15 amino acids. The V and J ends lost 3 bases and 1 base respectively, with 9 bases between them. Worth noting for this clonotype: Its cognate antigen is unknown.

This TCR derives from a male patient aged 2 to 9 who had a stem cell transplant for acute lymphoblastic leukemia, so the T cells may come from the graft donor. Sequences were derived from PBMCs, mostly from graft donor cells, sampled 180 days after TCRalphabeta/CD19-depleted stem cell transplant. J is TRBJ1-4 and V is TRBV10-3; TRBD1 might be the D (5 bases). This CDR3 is CAISDQRGTNEKLFF. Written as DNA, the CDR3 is TGTGCCATCAGTGATCAAAGGGGAACTAATGAAAAACTGTTTTTT.